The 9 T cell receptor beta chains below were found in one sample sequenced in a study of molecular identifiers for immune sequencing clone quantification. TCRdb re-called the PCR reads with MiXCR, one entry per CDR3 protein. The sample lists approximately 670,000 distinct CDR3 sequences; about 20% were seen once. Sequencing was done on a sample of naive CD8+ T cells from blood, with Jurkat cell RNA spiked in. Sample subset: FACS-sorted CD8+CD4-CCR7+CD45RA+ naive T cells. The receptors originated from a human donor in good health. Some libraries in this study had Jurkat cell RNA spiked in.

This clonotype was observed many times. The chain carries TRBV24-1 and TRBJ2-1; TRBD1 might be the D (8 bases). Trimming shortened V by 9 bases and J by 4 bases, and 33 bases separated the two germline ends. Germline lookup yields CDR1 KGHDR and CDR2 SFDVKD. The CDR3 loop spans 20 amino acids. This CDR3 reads CATARGSGATGGGIYNEQFF. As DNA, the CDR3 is TGTGCCACCGCCCGTGGCTCGGGGGCCACAGGGGGGGGGATATACAATGAGCAGTTCTTC.

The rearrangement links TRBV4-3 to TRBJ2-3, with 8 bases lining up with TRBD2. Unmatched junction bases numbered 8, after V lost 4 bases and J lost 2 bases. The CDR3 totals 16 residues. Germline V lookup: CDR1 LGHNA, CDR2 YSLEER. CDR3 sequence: CASSLRLASDTDTQYF. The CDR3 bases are TGCGCCAGCAGCCTCAGACTAGCGTCTGACACAGATACGCAGTATTTT.

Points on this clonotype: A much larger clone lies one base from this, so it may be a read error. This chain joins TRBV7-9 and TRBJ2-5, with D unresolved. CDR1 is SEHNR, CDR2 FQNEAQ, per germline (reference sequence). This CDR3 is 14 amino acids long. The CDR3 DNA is TGTGCCGGCAGCTTATTAGGTGGGGAAGAGACCCAGTACTTC. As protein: CAGSLLGGEETQYF.

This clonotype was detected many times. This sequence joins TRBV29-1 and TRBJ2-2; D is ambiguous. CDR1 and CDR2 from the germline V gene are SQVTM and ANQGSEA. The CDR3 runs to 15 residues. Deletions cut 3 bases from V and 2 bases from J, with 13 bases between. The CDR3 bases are TGCAGCGTTGATCTTCTCCAACCAAACACCGGGGAGCTGTTTTTT. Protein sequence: CSVDLLQPNTGELFF.

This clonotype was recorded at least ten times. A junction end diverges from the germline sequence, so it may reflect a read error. The DNA of the CDR3 is TGTGCTACATATCAGAGTCCCACAGGATTT. Residues: CATYQSPTGF. This chain joins TRBV12-5 and TRBJ1-6, with a possible D match to TRBD1 (5 bases). CDR1 and CDR2 (germline): LGHNT, FRNRAP. CDR3 length: 10 residues.

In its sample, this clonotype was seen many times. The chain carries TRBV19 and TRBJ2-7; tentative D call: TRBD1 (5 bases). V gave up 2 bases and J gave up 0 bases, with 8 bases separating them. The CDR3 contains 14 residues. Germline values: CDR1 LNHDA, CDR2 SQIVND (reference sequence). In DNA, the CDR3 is TGTGCCAGTAGTATATCAGGGTCCTCCTACGAGCAGTACTTC. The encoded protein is CASSISGSSYEQYF.

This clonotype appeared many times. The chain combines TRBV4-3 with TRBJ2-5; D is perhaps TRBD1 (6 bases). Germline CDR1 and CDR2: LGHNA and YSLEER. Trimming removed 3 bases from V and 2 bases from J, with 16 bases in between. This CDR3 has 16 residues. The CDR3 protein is CASSHFWDTEQETQYF. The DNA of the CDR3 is TGCGCCAGCAGCCACTTCTGGGACACGGAACAAGAGACCCAGTACTTC.

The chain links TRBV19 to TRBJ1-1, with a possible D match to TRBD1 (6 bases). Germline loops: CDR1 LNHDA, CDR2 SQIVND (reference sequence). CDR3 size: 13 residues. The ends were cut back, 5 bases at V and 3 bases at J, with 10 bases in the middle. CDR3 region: CASSWGQHTEAFF. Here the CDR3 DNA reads TGTGCCAGTAGTTGGGGGCAGCACACTGAAGCTTTCTTT.

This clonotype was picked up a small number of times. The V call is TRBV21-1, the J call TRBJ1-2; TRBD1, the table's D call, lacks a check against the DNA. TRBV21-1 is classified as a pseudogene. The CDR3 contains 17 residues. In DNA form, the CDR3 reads TGTGCCAGCAGCCGTCTCGACATGGGGACAGGGATGAGGGGCTACACCTTC. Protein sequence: CASSRLDMGTGMRGYTF.